This T cell receptor (beta chain) stems from a study of blood T cell repertoires in COVID-19. Study context: Both acute and convalescent COVID-19 samples were obtained from the United States, Italy and Spain. In each case, the material was cDNA or gDNA derived from T cells, B-cell-depleted T cells, or PBMCs.

Only one count was recorded for this clone. Original handling: Scientists estimated how many nucleated cells there were by amplifying reference gene primers. The table came from immunoSEQ multiplex PCR; TCRdb's copy has only in-frame clones and leaves some out. V and J calls and clone size come straight from that table; D and trimming were deduced from the DNA. Among some 42,000 clones, 85% to 95% were seen once, and the ten largest hold roughly 10%. The sample comprised peripheral blood. The source is a man aged 50-59 years with active COVID-19.

CDR3 in amino acids: CASSSGSYGYTF. The CDR3 nucleotides read TGTGCCAGCAGCTCCGGTTCCTATGGCTACACCTTC. This chain connects TRBV11-3 to TRBJ1-2; D is unresolved. Between the trimmed V and J ends, which lost 4 bases and 4 bases, there was a span of 7 bases. CDR3 length: 12 amino acids. Germline values: CDR1 SGHNT, CDR2 YENEEA.